This is a list of T cell receptor beta chains from one sample in a study of blood T cell repertoires in COVID-19. The protocol was immunoSEQ multiplex PCR, while the TCRdb copy is restricted to in-frame clones and leaves out a portion. The table lists 13,000 or so clones, around nine tenths of them singletons, with around 2.5% in the top ten. The sample was peripheral blood. The receptors originated from a human donor in a cohort sampled during active COVID-19. Both conserved end residues are part of each CDR3. The D gene is left open where the match is weak. Not all rows give a size; the values are once, few, many and, for expanded clones, a class.

j_gene: TRBJ2-2
d_gene: TRBD1
abundance: NA
v_gene: TRBV7-8
CDR3nt: TGTGCCAGCAGCTTTGAGGGGGCCACCGGGGAGCTGTTTTTT
CDR3aa: CASSFEGATGELFF

j_gene: TRBJ2-2
d_gene: TRBD2
abundance: NA
v_gene: TRBV7-2
CDR3nt: TGTGCCAGCAGCAGCCGGGGGGGGACGAACACCGGGGAGCTGTTTTTT
CDR3aa: CASSSRGGTNTGELFF

j_gene: TRBJ2-7
d_gene: NA
abundance: NA
v_gene: TRBV19
CDR3nt: TGTGCCAGTAGCGGCGGACAGGGCGGGGGGCAGTACTTC
CDR3aa: CASSGGQGGGQYF

j_gene: TRBJ2-2
d_gene: NA
abundance: NA
v_gene: TRBV2
CDR3nt: TGTGCCAGCCTTGGGGGCCTGGGGGAGCTGTTTTTT
CDR3aa: CASLGGLGELFF

j_gene: TRBJ1-1
d_gene: NA
abundance: NA
v_gene: TRBV7-2
CDR3nt: TGTGCCAGCAGCTTAGTCGCAGGCAGCGAAGCTTTCTTT
CDR3aa: CASSLVAGSEAFF

j_gene: TRBJ1-3
d_gene: TRBD1
abundance: few
v_gene: TRBV28
CDR3nt: TGTGCCAGCAGTTCCGGGACAGGGGATATCAACACCATATATTTT
CDR3aa: CASSSGTGDINTIYF

j_gene: TRBJ1-2
d_gene: TRBD1
abundance: NA
v_gene: TRBV29-1
CDR3nt: TGCAGCGTTCCTTGGACAGGGGGCTGGAGGTATGGCTACACCTTC
CDR3aa: CSVPWTGGWRYGYTF

j_gene: TRBJ1-1
d_gene: NA
abundance: NA
v_gene: TRBV19
CDR3nt: TGTGCCAGTAGTACTTCATTGCAGGGGAACACTGAAGCTTTCTTT
CDR3aa: CASSTSLQGNTEAFF

j_gene: TRBJ1-5
d_gene: TRBD1
abundance: NA
v_gene: TRBV28
CDR3nt: TGTGCCAGCAGTTTCCCCGGGACAGGGGCCTTTCCTAGCAATCAGCCCCAGCATTTT
CDR3aa: CASSFPGTGAFPSNQPQHF

j_gene: TRBJ1-4
d_gene: NA
abundance: NA
v_gene: TRBV7-2
CDR3nt: TGTGCCAGCAGCCTCAGACCCTCTCTCGGGGAAAAACTGTTTTTT
CDR3aa: CASSLRPSLGEKLFF

j_gene: TRBJ2-3
d_gene: TRBD2
abundance: NA
v_gene: TRBV7-2
CDR3nt: TGTGCCAGCAGCGCGGGACTAGCAAATACGCAGTATTTT
CDR3aa: CASSAGLANTQYF

j_gene: TRBJ2-5
d_gene: TRBD2
abundance: NA
v_gene: TRBV6-2/TRBV6-3
CDR3nt: TGTGCCAGCAGTTCGCGGGGGGGACAAGAGACCCAGTACTTC
CDR3aa: CASSSRGGQETQYF

j_gene: TRBJ2-2
d_gene: TRBD2
abundance: NA
v_gene: TRBV5-1
CDR3nt: TGCGCCAGCAGCTTAAGACTAGCGGGCACCGGGGAGCTGTTTTTT
CDR3aa: CASSLRLAGTGELFF

j_gene: TRBJ2-7
d_gene: TRBD2
abundance: once
v_gene: TRBV5-4
CDR3nt: TGTGCCAGCAGCTTGGGCGGGGCGGGGGGACATTACGAGCAGTACTTC
CDR3aa: CASSLGGAGGHYEQYF

j_gene: TRBJ2-3
d_gene: NA
abundance: NA
v_gene: TRBV5-5
CDR3nt: TGTGCCAGCAGCACAGGACCCACAGATACGCAGTATTTT
CDR3aa: CASSTGPTDTQYF

j_gene: TRBJ2-1
d_gene: TRBD1
abundance: NA
v_gene: TRBV7-2
CDR3nt: TGTGCCAGCAGCTTAGTCGAGCAGGGGGCGTTCTATGAGCAGTTCTTC
CDR3aa: CASSLVEQGAFYEQFF

j_gene: TRBJ2-3
d_gene: TRBD2
abundance: NA
v_gene: TRBV7-3
CDR3nt: TGTGCCAGCAGCCGATCCCTGGGTAGCGGGGGGCCGGCGGGTACAGATACGCAGTATTTT
CDR3aa: CASSRSLGSGGPAGTDTQYF

j_gene: TRBJ2-1
d_gene: TRBD1
abundance: NA
v_gene: TRBV3-1/TRBV3-2
CDR3nt: TGTGCCAGCAGCCCAACCCGGGACAGCTACAATGAGCAGTTCTTC
CDR3aa: CASSPTRDSYNEQFF

j_gene: TRBJ1-2
d_gene: TRBD1
abundance: NA
v_gene: TRBV6-6
CDR3nt: TGTGCCAGCAGTTACGCGGGACAGCCAGAGGTCTATGGCTACACCTTC
CDR3aa: CASSYAGQPEVYGYTF

j_gene: TRBJ1-2
d_gene: NA
abundance: once
v_gene: TRBV2
CDR3nt: TGTGCCAGCAGGACTGCTCGCTATGGCTACACCTTC
CDR3aa: CASRTARYGYTF

j_gene: TRBJ2-3
d_gene: TRBD2
abundance: NA
v_gene: TRBV5-1
CDR3nt: TGCGCCAGCAGCTGGGGAGGATTGGCGGGGGGGCCCCGCACAGATACGCAGTATTTT
CDR3aa: CASSWGGLAGGPRTDTQYF

j_gene: TRBJ1-2
d_gene: NA
abundance: NA
v_gene: TRBV11-3
CDR3nt: TGTGCCAGCAGCTTCTCATCCCGGGGCTATGGCTACACCTTC
CDR3aa: CASSFSSRGYGYTF

j_gene: TRBJ2-7
d_gene: NA
abundance: NA
v_gene: TRBV20-1
CDR3nt: TGCAGTGCTAGTCCAGGGAAGTGGGAGCAGTACTTC
CDR3aa: CSASPGKWEQYF

j_gene: TRBJ2-1
d_gene: NA
abundance: NA
v_gene: TRBV5-1
CDR3nt: TGCGCCAGCAGCTTGCGTCTGAATTCGGATGAGCAGTTCTTC
CDR3aa: CASSLRLNSDEQFF

j_gene: TRBJ1-1
d_gene: NA
abundance: NA
v_gene: TRBV4-3
CDR3nt: TGCGCCAGCAGCCAAGTCGGGGGGGTGAACACTGAAGCTTTCTTT
CDR3aa: CASSQVGGVNTEAFF

j_gene: TRBJ2-1
d_gene: TRBD2
abundance: NA
v_gene: TRBV5-1
CDR3nt: TGCGCCAGCAGCCTGACTAGCGGGGGGGCCAATGAGCAGTTCTTC
CDR3aa: CASSLTSGGANEQFF

j_gene: TRBJ2-1
d_gene: TRBD1
abundance: NA
v_gene: TRBV3-1/TRBV3-2
CDR3nt: TGTGCCAGCAGCCAAGCAGGGGGCGCTTGGGATGAGCAGTTCTTC
CDR3aa: CASSQAGGAWDEQFF

j_gene: TRBJ2-3
d_gene: NA
abundance: NA
v_gene: TRBV4-3
CDR3nt: TGCGCCAGCAGCCAAGAGGGTAGCGTGGTAGATACGCAGTATTTT
CDR3aa: CASSQEGSVVDTQYF

j_gene: TRBJ1-3
d_gene: TRBD1
abundance: NA
v_gene: TRBV7-9
CDR3nt: TGTGCCAGCAGCTTAGATGGGACAGGGAGTGACACCATATATTTT
CDR3aa: CASSLDGTGSDTIYF

j_gene: TRBJ2-2
d_gene: TRBD2
abundance: NA
v_gene: TRBV13
CDR3nt: TGTGCCAGCAGCGTGTGGGCTAGCGGGCGGGAGCTGTTTTTT
CDR3aa: CASSVWASGRELFF

j_gene: TRBJ2-2
d_gene: NA
abundance: NA
v_gene: TRBV2
CDR3nt: TGTGCCAGCAGTGGGACAGTCCACACCGGGGAGCTGTTTTTT
CDR3aa: CASSGTVHTGELFF

j_gene: TRBJ2-3
d_gene: NA
abundance: NA
v_gene: TRBV10-3
CDR3nt: TGTGCCATCGGGCGCGCTTCTAGCACAGATACGCAGTATTTT
CDR3aa: CAIGRASSTDTQYF

j_gene: TRBJ2-1
d_gene: TRBD2
abundance: NA
v_gene: TRBV19
CDR3nt: TGTGCCAGTATCCGGACTAGCGGGGGCCAGGCAAGGGAGCAGTTCTTC
CDR3aa: CASIRTSGGQAREQFF

j_gene: TRBJ2-1
d_gene: TRBD1
abundance: NA
v_gene: TRBV19
CDR3nt: TGTGCCAGTAGTGCTAAAGTTGCAGGGGGCGCCTACAATGAGCAGTTCTTC
CDR3aa: CASSAKVAGGAYNEQFF

j_gene: TRBJ2-5
d_gene: TRBD2
abundance: NA
v_gene: TRBV11-3
CDR3nt: TGTGCCAGCAGCCCCCGGACTAGCGGCCCCTCCCCCGGGGAGACCCAGTACTTC
CDR3aa: CASSPRTSGPSPGETQYF

j_gene: TRBJ1-1
d_gene: NA
abundance: few
v_gene: TRBV10-1
CDR3nt: TGCGCCAGCAGTGGGTCGACAGGAAACACTGAAGCTTTCTTT
CDR3aa: CASSGSTGNTEAFF

j_gene: TRBJ2-7
d_gene: NA
abundance: NA
v_gene: TRBV5-1
CDR3nt: TGCGCCAGCAGCACACCCAGGGGAGATCGCGAGCAGTACTTC
CDR3aa: CASSTPRGDREQYF

j_gene: TRBJ1-2
d_gene: NA
abundance: NA
v_gene: TRBV9
CDR3nt: TGTGCCAGCAGCTACGGAGGGCCTGGCTACACCTTC
CDR3aa: CASSYGGPGYTF

j_gene: TRBJ1-1
d_gene: NA
abundance: NA
v_gene: TRBV7-2
CDR3nt: TGTGCCAGCAGCTTATCAGAGAACACTGAAGCTTTCTTT
CDR3aa: CASSLSENTEAFF

j_gene: TRBJ2-1
d_gene: TRBD1
abundance: NA
v_gene: TRBV30
CDR3nt: TGTGCCTGGGACAGGGCAAATGAGCAGTTCTTC
CDR3aa: CAWDRANEQFF